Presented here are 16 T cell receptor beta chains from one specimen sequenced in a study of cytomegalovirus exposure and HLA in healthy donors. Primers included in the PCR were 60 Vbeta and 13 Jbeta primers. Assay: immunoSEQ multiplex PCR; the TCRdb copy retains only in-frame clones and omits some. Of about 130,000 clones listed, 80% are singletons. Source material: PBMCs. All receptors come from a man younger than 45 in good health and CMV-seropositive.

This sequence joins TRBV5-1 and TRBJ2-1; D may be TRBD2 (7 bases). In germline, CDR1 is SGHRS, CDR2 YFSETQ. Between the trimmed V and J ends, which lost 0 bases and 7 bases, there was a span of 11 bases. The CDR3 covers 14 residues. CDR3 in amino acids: CASSLGGGENEQFF. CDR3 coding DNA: TGCGCCAGCAGCTTGGGCGGGGGCGAAAATGAGCAGTTCTTC.

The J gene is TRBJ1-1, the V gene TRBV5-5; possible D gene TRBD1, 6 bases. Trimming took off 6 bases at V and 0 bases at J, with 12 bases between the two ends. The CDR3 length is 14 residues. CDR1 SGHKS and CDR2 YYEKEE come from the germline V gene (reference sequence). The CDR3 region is CASTPTGLNTEAFF. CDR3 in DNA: TGTGCCAGCACCCCGACAGGCTTGAACACTGAAGCTTTCTTT.

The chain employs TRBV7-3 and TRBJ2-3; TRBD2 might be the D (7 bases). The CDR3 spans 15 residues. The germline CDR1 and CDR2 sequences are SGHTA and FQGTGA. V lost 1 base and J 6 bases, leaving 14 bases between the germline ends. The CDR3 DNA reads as TGTGCCAGCAGCTTAATTGCGGGGGCGACCGATACGCAGTATTTT. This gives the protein CASSLIAGATDTQYF.

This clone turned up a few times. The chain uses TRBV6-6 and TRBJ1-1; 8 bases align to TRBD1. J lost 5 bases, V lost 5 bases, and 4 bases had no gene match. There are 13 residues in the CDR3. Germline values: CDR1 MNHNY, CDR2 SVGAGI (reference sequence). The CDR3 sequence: CASSGQGRTEAFF. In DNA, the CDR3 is TGTGCCAGCAGTGGACAGGGTCGGACTGAAGCTTTCTTT.

The CDR3 protein is CASSFQTTSAGETQYF. The CDR3 nucleotides read TGTGCCAGCAGCTTCCAGACGACTAGCGCGGGGGAGACCCAGTACTTC. The rearrangement joins TRBV7-2 to TRBJ2-5, with TRBD2 matching over 8 bases. J gave up 5 bases and V 3 bases, and 11 bases lay outside the gene matches. CDR1 SGHTA and CDR2 FQGNSA come from the germline V gene. CDR3 length: 16 residues. The full variable domain, in which reference TRBV7-2 and TRBJ2-5 provide the parts outside the CDR3, is GAGVSQSPSNKVTEKGKDVELRCDPISGHTALYWYRQSLGQGLEFLIYFQGNSAPDKSGLPSDRFSAERTGGSVSTLTIQRTQQEDSAVYLCASSFQTTSAGETQYFGPGTRLLVL.

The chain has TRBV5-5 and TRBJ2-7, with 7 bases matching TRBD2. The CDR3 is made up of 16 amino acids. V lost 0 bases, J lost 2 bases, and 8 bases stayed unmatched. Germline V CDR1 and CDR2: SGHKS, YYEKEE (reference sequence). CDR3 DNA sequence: TGTGCCAGCAGCTTGGTCCCATTGGGGGGGACCTACGAGCAGTACTTC. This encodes CASSLVPLGGTYEQYF.

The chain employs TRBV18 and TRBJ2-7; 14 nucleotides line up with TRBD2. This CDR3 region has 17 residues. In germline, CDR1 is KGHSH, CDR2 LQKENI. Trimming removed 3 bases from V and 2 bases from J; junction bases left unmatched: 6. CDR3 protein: CASSPGTSGGPPYEQYF. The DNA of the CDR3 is TGTGCCAGCTCACCTGGGACTAGCGGGGGCCCTCCCTACGAGCAGTACTTC.

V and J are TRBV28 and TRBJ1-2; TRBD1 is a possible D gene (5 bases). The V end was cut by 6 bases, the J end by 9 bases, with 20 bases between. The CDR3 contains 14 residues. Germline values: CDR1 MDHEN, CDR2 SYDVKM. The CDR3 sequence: CASRVGDPSGSYTF. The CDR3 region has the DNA TGTGCCAGCAGAGTAGGGGACCCTAGCGGGAGCTACACCTTC.

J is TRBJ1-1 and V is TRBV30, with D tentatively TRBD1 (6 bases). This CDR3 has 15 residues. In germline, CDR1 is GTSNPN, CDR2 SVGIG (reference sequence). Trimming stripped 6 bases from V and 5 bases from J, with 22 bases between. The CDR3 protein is CACAGAWGRGTEAFF. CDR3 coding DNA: TGTGCCTGTGCTGGGGCCTGGGGGAGGGGGACTGAAGCTTTCTTT.

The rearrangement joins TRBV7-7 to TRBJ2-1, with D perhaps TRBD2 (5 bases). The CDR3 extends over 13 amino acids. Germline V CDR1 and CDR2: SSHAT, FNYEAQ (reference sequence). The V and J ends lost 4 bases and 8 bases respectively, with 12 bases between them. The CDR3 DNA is TGTGCCAGCAGCTCAGACCCCGGGGATGAGCAGTTCTTC. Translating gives CASSSDPGDEQFF.

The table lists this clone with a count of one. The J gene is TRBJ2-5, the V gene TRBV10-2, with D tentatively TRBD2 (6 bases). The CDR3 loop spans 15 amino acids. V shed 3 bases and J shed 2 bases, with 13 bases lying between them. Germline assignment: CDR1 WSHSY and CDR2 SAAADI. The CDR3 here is CASSDRRGGQETQYF. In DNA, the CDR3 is TGCGCCAGCAGTGATAGGAGGGGCGGGCAAGAGACCCAGTACTTC.

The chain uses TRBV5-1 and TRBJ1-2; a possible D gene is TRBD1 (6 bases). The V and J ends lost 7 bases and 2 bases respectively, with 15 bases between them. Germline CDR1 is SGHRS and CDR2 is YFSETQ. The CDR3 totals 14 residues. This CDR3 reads CASGTTGPNYGYTF. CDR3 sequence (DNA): TGCGCCAGCGGAACGACAGGCCCAAACTATGGCTACACCTTC.

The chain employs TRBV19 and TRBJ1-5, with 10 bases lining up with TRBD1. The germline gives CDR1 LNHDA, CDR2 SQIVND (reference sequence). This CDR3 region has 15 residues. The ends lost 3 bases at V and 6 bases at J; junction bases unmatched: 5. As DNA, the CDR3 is TGTGCCAGTAGTATGGCCCGGACAGGGGGTCAGCCCCAGCATTTT. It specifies CASSMARTGGQPQHF.

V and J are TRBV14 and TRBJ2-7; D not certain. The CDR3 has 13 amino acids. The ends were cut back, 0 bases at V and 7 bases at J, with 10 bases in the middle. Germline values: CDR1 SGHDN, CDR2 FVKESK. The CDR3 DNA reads TGTGCCAGCAGCCAAGAGACTGCCCGGGAGCAGTACTTC. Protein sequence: CASSQETAREQYF. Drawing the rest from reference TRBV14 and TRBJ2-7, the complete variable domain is EAGVTQFPSHSVIEKGQTVTLRCDPISGHDNLYWYRRVMGKEIKFLLHFVKESKQDESGMPNNRFLAERTGGTYSTLKVQPAELEDSGVYFCASSQETAREQYFGPGTRLTVT.

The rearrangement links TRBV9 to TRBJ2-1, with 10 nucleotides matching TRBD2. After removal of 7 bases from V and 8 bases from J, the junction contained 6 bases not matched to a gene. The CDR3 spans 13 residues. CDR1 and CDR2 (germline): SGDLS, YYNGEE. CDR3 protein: CASEQGTSDEQFF. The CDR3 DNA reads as TGTGCCAGCGAGCAAGGGACTAGCGATGAGCAGTTCTTC.

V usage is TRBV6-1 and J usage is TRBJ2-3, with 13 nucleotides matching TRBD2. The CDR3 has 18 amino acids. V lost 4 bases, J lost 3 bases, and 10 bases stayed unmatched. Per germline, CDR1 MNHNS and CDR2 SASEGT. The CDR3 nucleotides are TGTGCCAGCAGTGTTACTAGCGGGGGGGCGTCTTGGACAGATACGCAGTATTTT. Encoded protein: CASSVTSGGASWTDTQYF.